The present TCR beta chain was sequenced within a study of Graves' ophthalmopathy and Graves' hyperthyroidism. Background on the study: Being free of ophthalmopathy for 18 months of follow-up defined stable hyperthyroidism. Study-wide results and limits: Also, most clonotypes expanded in the thyroid above 0.001 frequency appeared in blood. With approximately 90% sensitivity and roughly 77% specificity, a 13-signature model separated ophthalmopathy from stable hyperthyroidism.

RNA transcripts were the template, and TCR beta CDR3 regions were amplified from them. First-round RT-PCR employed HTBI primers, with a second-round multiplex PCR after it. TCRdb reprocessed the multiplex PCR reads with MiXCR, giving one entry per CDR3 protein. Of 1 million to 1.3 million distinct CDR3 sequences in the sample, 35% to 40% were seen once. In germline, CDR1 is SGHTA, CDR2 FQGNSA. The CDR3 consists of 12 residues. Trimming shortened V by 8 bases and J by 8 bases, and 15 bases separated the two germline ends. A remark on this clonotype: Its antigen remains unidentified. A much larger clone lies one base from this, so it may be a read error.

Hyperthyroidism patients were newly diagnosed, under 2 months' duration, aged 18 to 65. The TCR was taken from an adult man with Graves' hyperthyroidism. The specimen was peripheral blood or thyroid tissue (not recorded which). The V and J genes are TRBV7-2 and TRBJ1-2; no reliable D call. CDR3 in amino acids: CASSLNAVGYTF. Written as DNA, the CDR3 is TGTGCCAGCTCACTAAACGCCGTCGGCTACACCTTC.